A single sample is the source of the 2 T cell receptor beta chains below, sequenced in a study of T cell responses to AZD1222 COVID-19 vaccine (dated by TCRdb to the early 2020s). Libraries were constructed by the immunoSEQ multiplex PCR assay. TCRdb limited this immuneACCESS table to in-frame rearrangements with V and J called. A share of clones is missing; checked studies link under half to unresolved V genes, and the rest is unexplained. For this sample the table gives tens of thousands of clones, of which approximately 85% were detected only once. The ten most abundant clones make up approximately 6.3% of the sample. The sample's time point label, decoded: baseline before first vaccination. Sample: peripheral blood, taken on day 0 of AZD1222 vaccination. The receptors here all came from an adult in good health.

In DNA form, the CDR3 reads TGTGCCAGCAGCAAAGACAGGGGGCAAGTTTCACCCCTCCACTTT. It translates to CASSKDRGQVSPLHF. The V and J genes are TRBV7-2 and TRBJ1-6; 10 nucleotides match TRBD1. The CDR3 consists of 15 residues. The trim removed 5 bases at V and 9 bases at J, leaving 7 bases unmatched. Germline assignment: CDR1 SGHTA and CDR2 FQGNSA.

This chain uses TRBV28 with TRBJ1-2, with TRBD1 identical over 8 bases. Germline V gene sequence: CDR1 MDHEN, CDR2 SYDVKM. The CDR3 contains 14 residues. V gave up 6 bases and J gave up 7 bases; unmatched junction bases: 10. DNA of the CDR3: TGTGCCAGCAGAACAACTCAGGGGGCGCCTGGCTACACCTTC. This translates into CASRTTQGAPGYTF.